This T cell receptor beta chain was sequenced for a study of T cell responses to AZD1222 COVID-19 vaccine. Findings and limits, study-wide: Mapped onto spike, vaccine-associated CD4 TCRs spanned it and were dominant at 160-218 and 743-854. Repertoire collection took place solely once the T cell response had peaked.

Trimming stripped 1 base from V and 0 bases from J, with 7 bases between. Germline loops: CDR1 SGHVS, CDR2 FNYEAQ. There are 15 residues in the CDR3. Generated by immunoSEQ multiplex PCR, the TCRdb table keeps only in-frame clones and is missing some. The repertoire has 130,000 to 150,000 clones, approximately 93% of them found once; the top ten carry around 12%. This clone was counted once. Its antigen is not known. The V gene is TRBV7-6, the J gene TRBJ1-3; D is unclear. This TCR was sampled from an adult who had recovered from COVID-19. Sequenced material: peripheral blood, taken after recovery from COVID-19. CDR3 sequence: CASSLVQGSGNTIYF. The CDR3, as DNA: TGTGCCAGCAGCTTAGTTCAAGGCTCTGGAAACACCATATATTTT.